The rows below give T cell receptor beta chains drawn from one sample of a study of beta chain features in type 1 diabetes. The data were produced by immunoSEQ multiplex PCR, yet TCRdb's version contains in-frame clones alone and is incomplete. There are 310,000 or so clones in the sample; around 16% occur only once, and about 0.014% lies in the top ten. Sequences were obtained from naive CD4+ T cells from blood. Every receptor here comes from a man younger than 30 with type 1 diabetes. CDR3s include the opening cysteine and the closing phenylalanine or tryptophan. The D gene is left open where the match is weak. Not every row has a clone size; where given, it reads once, few, many or a size class.

>TRBV4-3|NA|NA|TRBJ1-3
TGCGCCAGCAGCCAAGAGGGAGGGAGAGGCACCATATATTTT
CASSQEGGRGTIYF
>TRBV5-1|NA|TRBD2|TRBJ2-5
TGCGCCAGCAGCTTTAGTAGCGGGAGCGTAGAGACCCAGTACTTC
CASSFSSGSVETQYF
>TRBV27|NA|NA|TRBJ2-2
TGTGCCACCTCGAGGGTCGCGAACACCGGGGAGCTGTTTTTT
CATSRVANTGELFF
>TRBV7-2|few|TRBD2|TRBJ2-1
TGTGCCAGCAGGCGTAATAGCGGGAGCTCCTACAATGAGCAGTTCTTC
CASRRNSGSSYNEQFF
>TRBV20-1|few|TRBD1|TRBJ1-1
TGCACCTCCACGGACAGGGCAGCTTTCTTT
CTSTDRAAFF
>TRBV7-2|few|TRBD1|TRBJ2-7
TGTGCCAGCAGCGCGCGGGACAGGAGCTACGAGCAGTACTTC
CASSARDRSYEQYF
>TRBV19|NA|NA|TRBJ2-2
TGTGCCAGTAGTATAGATGGGCAAATCCTCAACACCGGGGAGCTGTTTTTT
CASSIDGQILNTGELFF
>TRBV9|few|TRBD2|TRBJ2-1
TGTGCCAGCAGCGCGTGGGCGGGAGGTTACAATGAGCAGTTCTTC
CASSAWAGGYNEQFF
>TRBV2|few|NA|TRBJ2-3
TGTGCCAGCAGTTACTTCGGAGAGGGCACAGATACGCAGTATTTT
CASSYFGEGTDTQYF
>TRBV18|NA|TRBD1|TRBJ1-2
TGTGCCAGCTCACCACGGGGTCAGGGGGTCTATGGCTACACCTTC
CASSPRGQGVYGYTF
>TRBV18|NA|TRBD2|TRBJ2-2
TGTGCCAGCTCACCGCCTTTTGCTAGCGGGAACACCGGGGAGCTGTTTTTT
CASSPPFASGNTGELFF
>TRBV19|NA|TRBD2|TRBJ2-2
TGTGCCAGTAAACTAGCGGGGGCCTACACCGGGGAGCTGTTTTTT
CASKLAGAYTGELFF
>TRBV5-1|NA|TRBD2|TRBJ2-5
TGCGCCAGCACGCGGGGGATTCTCCAAGAGACCCAGTACTTC
CASTRGILQETQYF
>TRBV4-3|NA|TRBD1|TRBJ1-6
TGCGCCAGCAGCCCGAAAGGACAGGCTAATAATTCACCCCTCCACTTT
CASSPKGQANNSPLHF
>TRBV4-1|few|NA|TRBJ2-7
TGCGCCAGCAGCCAGAAGTTGACAGGGTATTCTGGGAGGACATACGAGCAGTACTTC
CASSQKLTGYSGRTYEQYF
>TRBV2|NA|TRBD2|TRBJ2-5
TGTGCCAGCAGTGAAAGGACTAGCGGGGGTGGCGAGACCCAGTACTTC
CASSERTSGGGETQYF
>TRBV29-1|NA|NA|TRBJ2-5
TGCAGCTCGACCCCTAGAGGTAATGGAGAGACCCAGTACTTC
CSSTPRGNGETQYF
>TRBV11-2|few|NA|TRBJ2-1
TGTGCCAGCAGCTTCCGGACAGGGAGGGTTACCTACAATGAGCAGTTCTTC
CASSFRTGRVTYNEQFF
>TRBV4-3|few|TRBD2|TRBJ2-3
TGCGCCAGCAGCTCACGGGGGGGGGTCACAGATACGCAGTATTTT
CASSSRGGVTDTQYF
>TRBV4-2|few|NA|TRBJ2-1
TGTGCCAGCAGCCCAGAAGGGGCTGGCGGGGTCTACAATGAGCAGTTCTTC
CASSPEGAGGVYNEQFF
>TRBV27|NA|NA|TRBJ1-2
TGTGCCAGCAGTGTTACAGGGCGGGATGGCTACACCTTC
CASSVTGRDGYTF
>TRBV10-3|once|TRBD1|TRBJ1-2
TGTGCCATCAGCCGGGACAGAGCTAACTATGGCTACACCTTC
CAISRDRANYGYTF